One and the same sample provided the 10 T cell receptor beta chains below, sequenced in a study of blood T cells in healthy people across ages (dated by TCRdb to about 2015). Libraries were built with 5' RACE. For sequencing, an Illumina HiSeq 2500 was employed. A second PCR of roughly 6 to 11 cycles was run with a J-beta primer mix and a sample-barcoded 5' primer. The public reads were quality trimmed at Q25 with fastp and then assembled into clones with MiXCR by TCRdb, keeping productive beta chains. CDR3 protein duplicates are merged, each entry listing the most common genes and DNA. The sample profile shows 650,000 to 1,000,000 distinct CDR3 sequences; roughly 34% of them were found once. The ten largest clonotypes hold 10% to 15% of the sample. Specimen: blood. All receptors derive from a man between 18 and 29 years old in good health.

This clonotype was observed many times. This sequence joins TRBV6-2 or TRBV6-3 and TRBJ1-2; TRBD1 is a possible D gene (5 bases). This CDR3 has 14 amino acids. Germline-derived CDR1 and CDR2 are MNHEY and SVGEGT. Deletions cut 2 bases from V and 5 bases from J, with 12 bases between. The CDR3 DNA reads as TGTGCCAGCAGTTACGAGGGGATCGATTATGGCTACACCTTC. Its protein is CASSYEGIDYGYTF.

The J gene is TRBJ1-6, the V gene TRBV20-1; D gene ambiguous. This CDR3 has 17 amino acids. V shed 5 bases and J shed 0 bases, with 17 bases lying between them. Germline-derived CDR1 and CDR2 are DFQATT and SNEGSKA (reference sequence). The CDR3 sequence is CSARKGRESSYNSPLHF. CDR3 nucleotides: TGCAGTGCTCGTAAAGGACGCGAGAGCTCCTATAATTCACCCCTCCACTTT.

The DNA for the CDR3 is TGTGCCAGCAGTCTGACGGCACTACTGAACTATGGCTACACCTTC. Amino acid sequence: CASSLTALLNYGYTF. The rearrangement uses TRBV27 and TRBJ1-2; D uncertain. The CDR3 is 15 residues long. The V end lost 5 bases, the J end lost 2 bases, and 15 bases lay between the germline ends. From germline, CDR1 is MNHEY and CDR2 SMNVEV (reference sequence).

The rearrangement joins TRBV6-2 or TRBV6-3 to TRBJ2-1; 9 bases line up with TRBD1. The V gene end was trimmed by 0 bases and the J gene end by 3 bases; junction bases not matched to a gene: 6. The CDR3 consists of 17 residues. CDR1 MNHEY and CDR2 SVGEGT come from the germline V gene. The CDR3 nucleotides read TGTGCCAGCAGTTACTCTCCGGGACAGGGTATCTACAATGAGCAGTTCTTC. Encoded protein: CASSYSPGQGIYNEQFF.

The chain is built from TRBV19 and TRBJ1-4; possibly TRBD1 for D (5 bases). Trimming took 7 bases from V and 4 from J, leaving 10 bases between them. The CDR3 consists of 13 residues. The V gene's germline CDR1 is LNHDA and CDR2 SQIVND (reference sequence). CDR3 coding DNA: TGTGCCAGTACCCGACAGCTTAATGAAAAACTGTTTTTT. It translates to CASTRQLNEKLFF.

The chain couples TRBV9 to TRBJ2-1; 8 bases are a match to TRBD2. Germline lookup yields CDR1 SGDLS and CDR2 YYNGEE. The V gene end was trimmed by 0 bases and the J gene end by 3 bases; junction bases not matched to a gene: 5. The length of the CDR3 is 16 residues. The CDR3 loop reads CASSVEAGGRYNEQFF. The CDR3 DNA follows: TGTGCCAGCAGCGTAGAGGCGGGGGGCCGCTACAATGAGCAGTTCTTC.

This clonotype has at least ten counts. CDR3 coding DNA: TGCGCCAGCAGCCAAGATCAGGAGGATACGCAGTATTTT. This translates into CASSQDQEDTQYF. The chain combines TRBV4-3 with TRBJ2-3; D is ambiguous. The germline gives CDR1 LGHNA, CDR2 YSLEER. V was clipped by 0 bases and J by 6 bases, with 7 bases between them. This CDR3 contains 13 residues.

This clonotype was detected only a few times. The junction shows a germline mismatch at one end, possibly a read error. The V call is TRBV20-1, the J call TRBJ1-1, with D uncertain. The CDR3 spans 11 residues. The germline CDR1 and CDR2 sequences are DFQATT and SNEGSKA (reference sequence). The CDR3 is CIALTNTEAFF. DNA for the CDR3: TGCATTGCTCTGACTAACACTGAAGCTTTCTTT.

This clonotype has more than one count but fewer than ten. The CDR3 DNA follows: TGTGCCAGCAGCCCCCGGGGCTTAATCTATGGCTACACCTTC. It is translated as CASSPRGLIYGYTF. This chain links TRBV28 with TRBJ1-2; maybe TRBD1 (5 bases). The length of the CDR3 is 14 residues. V lost 6 bases and J 4 bases, leaving 15 bases between the germline ends. From germline, CDR1 is MDHEN and CDR2 SYDVKM.

This clonotype turned up a few times. The gene calls are TRBV4-2 and TRBJ1-1, with D perhaps TRBD1 (5 bases). The CDR3 runs 16 residues. Per germline, CDR1 LGHNA and CDR2 YNFKEQ. The V end lost 3 bases, the J end lost 1 base, and 15 bases lay between the germline ends. This CDR3 reads CASSQETGPSNTEAFF. Written as DNA, the CDR3 is TGTGCCAGCAGCCAGGAAACAGGCCCATCGAACACTGAAGCTTTCTTT.